The rows below give T cell receptor beta chains drawn from one sample of a study of molecular identifiers for immune sequencing clone quantification. MiXCR, applied by TCRdb to the PCR reads, yields one record per CDR3 protein. The repertoire holds 400,000 to 600,000 distinct CDR3 sequences, with 20% to 25% as singletons. Sequences were obtained from naive CD8+ T cells from blood, with Jurkat cell RNA spiked in. The receptors come from a human donor in good health. Some libraries in this study had Jurkat cell RNA spiked in. Both conserved end residues are trimmed from each CDR3. Each record gives: J gene, V gene, clone size, CDR3 length, CDR3 protein. Size is omitted from some rows. Given values are once, few, many or a class for expanded clones.

J: TRBJ2-3
V: TRBV28
size: many
length: 13
CDR3: ASSPLAGSTDTQY

J: TRBJ1-1
V: TRBV7-2
size: many
length: 13
CDR3: ASSLAGQGRTEAF

J: TRBJ2-5
V: TRBV9
size: NA
length: 17
CDR3: ASSVGGGLAGGKEETQY

J: TRBJ2-7
V: TRBV10-3
size: NA
length: 14
CDR3: AISESSETGMYEQY

J: TRBJ2-7
V: TRBV27
size: many
length: 11
CDR3: ASSFLDSYEQY

J: TRBJ2-5
V: TRBV7-9
size: NA
length: 11
CDR3: ASNGGRGETQY

J: TRBJ2-7
V: TRBV6-2/TRBV6-3
size: NA
length: 11
CDR3: ASSYWQIYEQY

J: TRBJ2-3
V: TRBV7-9
size: few
length: 16
CDR3: ASSLGVSSGHLTDTQY

J: TRBJ1-5
V: TRBV27
size: few
length: 13
CDR3: ASSSGQGGTQPQH

J: TRBJ1-6
V: TRBV27
size: NA
length: 12
CDR3: ASSLQQGNSPLH

J: TRBJ2-3
V: TRBV12-3/TRBV12-4
size: NA
length: 13
CDR3: ASTQPRTSGNTQY

J: TRBJ2-5
V: TRBV28
size: many
length: 16
CDR3: ASSLYRAGGGWEETQY

J: TRBJ2-7
V: TRBV10-3
size: many
length: 11
CDR3: AISEDSSYEQY

J: TRBJ2-3
V: TRBV4-1
size: NA
length: 14
CDR3: ASSQDGTWVGDTQY

J: TRBJ2-7
V: TRBV25-1
size: many
length: 9
CDR3: ASSEAPEQY

J: TRBJ2-2
V: TRBV7-7
size: NA
length: 11
CDR3: ASNLGGTGELF

J: TRBJ2-3
V: TRBV20-1
size: many
length: 16
CDR3: SARSPTSGSVWTDTQY

J: TRBJ2-2
V: TRBV20-1
size: many
length: 14
CDR3: SARDGIAQNTGELF

J: TRBJ2-1
V: TRBV4-3
size: NA
length: 16
CDR3: ASSQDWASGGLPHEQF

J: TRBJ2-3
V: TRBV12-3/TRBV12-4
size: few
length: 16
CDR3: PSRSSFGGLTGTDTQY

J: TRBJ2-3
V: TRBV7-6
size: NA
length: 13
CDR3: ASSTERTSGDTQY

J: TRBJ1-4
V: TRBV29-1
size: many
length: 14
CDR3: SVEEGDSSGFEKLF

J: TRBJ2-7
V: TRBV12-1
size: many
length: 12
CDR3: ASSSGLAVYEQY

J: TRBJ2-7
V: TRBV4-1
size: NA
length: 12
CDR3: ASSQRTTSYEQY

J: TRBJ2-5
V: TRBV5-6
size: many
length: 12
CDR3: ASSFEDRDETQY

J: TRBJ1-2
V: TRBV14
size: many
length: 13
CDR3: ASSQDTTVKYGYT

J: TRBJ2-2
V: TRBV28
size: few
length: 13
CDR3: ASSPLDGYTGELF

J: TRBJ2-5
V: TRBV11-3
size: NA
length: 12
CDR3: ASSRGGHQETQY